This TCR beta chain is drawn from a study of T cell responses to AZD1222 COVID-19 vaccine. About the study: Pooled in the analysis were second doses at about 4 or about 12 weeks. Overall study results and limits: When two AZD1222 doses had been given, Spike-specific TCR breadth and depth rose. Repertoires were obtained solely post-peak T cell response.

For this clone: Antigen specificity is unknown.

Germline assignment: CDR1 LNHDA and CDR2 SQIVND (reference sequence). V lost 5 bases and J 4 bases, leaving 11 bases between the germline ends. The CDR3 contains 14 residues. Method: immunoSEQ multiplex PCR; TCRdb's copy keeps in-frame clones and lacks some. The data show 150,000 to 200,000 clones, over 80% seen once. The TCR comes from an adult in good health. Sequenced material: peripheral blood, taken on day 0 of AZD1222 vaccination. This chain joins TRBV19 and TRBJ2-2, with D unclear. Here the CDR3 reads CASSVVRGTGELFF. The CDR3 DNA sequence: TGTGCCAGTAGTGTAGTCCGTGGCACCGGGGAGCTGTTTTTT.